This record looks at one T cell receptor beta chain sequence and its context. As yet, its antigen is unknown. 13 Jbeta primers and 60 Vbeta primers were used for the PCR. Here immunoSEQ multiplex PCR was the method, and the copy in TCRdb shows in-frame clones only, minus some. The sample carries 100,000 to 150,000 clones, about 84% recorded once. This specimen comes from a study of cytomegalovirus exposure and HLA in healthy donors. Whole-study results and caveats: Reportedly, cytomegalovirus status was diagnosed with high sensitivity and specificity.

Specimen: PBMCs. The receptor was derived from a boy between 10 and 17 years old in good health and CMV-seronegative.

The CDR3 DNA follows: TGTGCCAGCAGCGTAGGGGCAGCCACCGTATCCTACACCTTC. Residues: CASSVGAATVSYTF. The chain carries TRBV9 and TRBJ1-2; D remains unclear. CDR1 is SGDLS, CDR2 YYNGEE, per germline. V dropped 0 bases and J dropped 10 bases, with 16 bases sitting between them. The CDR3 has 14 residues.